These 10 T cell receptor beta chains came from one sample sequenced in a study of patients and donors after allogeneic stem cell transplantation. TCRdb re-called the RT-PCR reads with MiXCR, one entry per CDR3 protein. The table has 25,000 or so distinct CDR3 sequences, about 30% seen once; the top ten hold nearly 50%. Input material: blood, either unsorted or a sorted T cell fraction (not recorded which). The receptor source for this set is a human donor who was either an allogeneic HSCT recipient or a stem cell or donor lymphocyte infusion donor (not recorded which). It is not recorded whose cells these are; they may come from a transplant donor.

The J gene is TRBJ2-3, the V gene TRBV6-1, with D hard to call. The CDR3 runs to 12 residues. Germline loops: CDR1 MNHNS, CDR2 SASEGT. Trimming took off 3 bases at V and 4 bases at J, with 5 bases between the two ends. The CDR3, as DNA: TGTGCCAGCAGTGAGTTGGCAGATACGCAGTATTTT. Protein: CASSELADTQYF.

The V and J genes are TRBV18 and TRBJ2-5, with 11 bases lining up with TRBD1. CDR1 is KGHSH, CDR2 LQKENI, per germline. Trimming cost V 3 bases and J 3 bases; bases outside gene matches: 3. CDR3 length: 15 residues. CDR3 region: CASSPDRGRKETQYF. The CDR3 nucleotides are TGTGCCAGCTCACCGGACAGGGGGCGTAAAGAGACCCAGTACTTC.

The chain recombines TRBV7-2 with TRBJ1-5; D is unclear. This CDR3 is built from 13 residues. CDR1 is SGHTA and CDR2 is FQGNSA in the germline V gene. The germline V and J ends were trimmed by 2 bases and 5 bases, with 7 bases remaining between them. CDR3 bases: TGTGCCAGCAGCTTACGGACTTATCAGCCCCAGCATTTT. Translation gives CASSLRTYQPQHF.

The rearrangement links TRBV28 to TRBJ1-1; 7 bases fit TRBD1. V was pared by 6 bases and J by 0 bases, with 13 bases of the junction left unmatched. Germline values: CDR1 MDHEN, CDR2 SYDVKM. This CDR3 has 17 amino acids. In nucleotides, the CDR3 is TGTGCCAGCAGATCGACAGGGCTACGCCATGTGAACACTGAAGCTTTCTTT. This translates into CASRSTGLRHVNTEAFF.

This clonotype was seen many times. The chain links TRBV9 to TRBJ1-5; 7 bases align to TRBD1. This CDR3 comprises 14 residues. Trimming removed 1 base from V and 6 bases from J; junction bases left unmatched: 4. Germline V gene data show CDR1 as SGDLS and CDR2 as YYNGEE. The CDR3 spells CASSVTGVGQPQHF. CDR3 DNA: TGTGCCAGCAGCGTAACAGGGGTTGGTCAGCCCCAGCATTTT.

There are a few counts of this clonotype. The chain joins TRBV3-1 to TRBJ2-7, with D hard to call. Germline V gene data show CDR1 as LGHDT and CDR2 as YNNKEL (reference sequence). V lost 1 base and J lost 2, with 3 bases in between. There are 12 residues in the CDR3. CDR3 protein: CASSQGTYEQYF. The CDR3 nucleotides read TGTGCCAGCAGCCAAGGTACCTACGAGCAGTACTTC.

This chain joins TRBV7-6 and TRBJ1-5; no reliable D call. Trimming took off 5 bases at V and 0 bases at J, with 5 bases between the two ends. The CDR3 extends over 13 amino acids. Germline assignment: CDR1 SGHVS and CDR2 FNYEAQ. The CDR3: CASSRDSNQPQHF. In DNA, the CDR3 is TGTGCCAGCAGCCGAGATAGCAATCAGCCCCAGCATTTT.

This clonotype was observed a few times. V gene TRBV24-1 combines with J gene TRBJ1-2; the D is unclear. Trimming shortened V by 3 bases and J by 2 bases, and 9 bases separated the two germline ends. The V gene's germline CDR1 is KGHDR and CDR2 SFDVKD. The CDR3 is 14 amino acids. The CDR3 nucleotides are TGTGCCACCAGTGATCCTTTGGACAACTATGGCTACACCTTC. Its translation is CATSDPLDNYGYTF.

The J gene is TRBJ1-1, the V gene TRBV6-5; D remains unclear. Germline CDR1 and CDR2: MNHEY and SVGAGI. The V gene lost 6 bases and the J gene lost 1 base, with 18 bases spanning the gap. The CDR3 sequence is 16 residues long. CDR3 in amino acids: CASRQSRREGNTEAFF. Here the CDR3 DNA reads TGTGCCAGCAGACAAAGCCGGCGAGAGGGGAACACTGAAGCTTTCTTT.

This clonotype was recorded once. The chain employs TRBV4-1 and TRBJ1-6; TRBD1 might be the D (6 bases). The germline V gene has CDR1 MGHRA and CDR2 YSYEKL. Trimming cost V 0 bases and J 7 bases, with 13 bases left between them. This CDR3 is 16 amino acids long. The CDR3: CASSQDGTRRNSPLHF. The CDR3 coding sequence is TGCGCCAGCAGCCAAGACGGGACACGGAGGAATTCACCCCTCCACTTT.